Listed below are T cell receptor beta chains from one sample, sequenced in a study of cytomegalovirus exposure and HLA in healthy donors. Profiled with immunoSEQ multiplex PCR; TCRdb holds only in-frame clones, not every one. The data show 130,000 to 150,000 clones, with nearly 80% seen just once and 5.1% held by the top ten. Sequencing was done on a sample of PBMCs. These receptors were obtained from a male donor in good health and CMV-seronegative. CDR3s include the opening cysteine and the closing phenylalanine or tryptophan. D genes are given only for firm matches. Some rows mark clone size as missing; the rest say once, few, many or name a class of expanded clone.

d_call: -; j_call: TRBJ1-1; v_call: TRBV7-7; clone_size: -; cdr3_aa: CASKWGTLKAFF; cdr3_nt: TGTGCCAGCAAGTGGGGGACACTGAAAGCTTTCTTT
d_call: TRBD1; j_call: TRBJ2-2; v_call: TRBV7-9; clone_size: few; cdr3_aa: CASRGTGLNTGELFF; cdr3_nt: TGTGCCAGCAGGGGGACAGGTTTGAACACCGGGGAGCTGTTTTTT
d_call: -; j_call: TRBJ1-4; v_call: TRBV28; clone_size: once; cdr3_aa: CASSPHGEKLFF; cdr3_nt: TGTGCCAGCAGTCCCCACGGTGAAAAACTGTTTTTT
d_call: TRBD1; j_call: TRBJ1-1; v_call: TRBV28; clone_size: -; cdr3_aa: CASSGYRGGVSTEAFF; cdr3_nt: TGTGCCAGCAGTGGGTACAGGGGCGGAGTGTCCACTGAAGCTTTCTTT
d_call: -; j_call: TRBJ2-7; v_call: TRBV13; clone_size: -; cdr3_aa: CASRFSSSYEQYF; cdr3_nt: TGTGCCAGCAGGTTTTCTAGCTCCTACGAGCAGTACTTC
d_call: -; j_call: TRBJ1-4; v_call: TRBV4-3; clone_size: -; cdr3_aa: CASSQGRADEKLFF; cdr3_nt: TGCGCCAGCAGCCAGGGCAGGGCAGACGAAAAACTGTTTTTT
d_call: -; j_call: TRBJ2-1; v_call: TRBV25-1; clone_size: -; cdr3_aa: CASRVGGTNEQFF; cdr3_nt: TGTGCCAGCAGGGTGGGGGGTACTAATGAGCAGTTCTTC
d_call: -; j_call: TRBJ2-7; v_call: TRBV2; clone_size: -; cdr3_aa: CASSSSRTEQYF; cdr3_nt: TGTGCCAGCAGCTCGTCTAGAACCGAGCAGTACTTC
d_call: -; j_call: TRBJ2-1; v_call: TRBV19; clone_size: -; cdr3_aa: CASSTQSTRGHNEQFF; cdr3_nt: TGTGCCAGTAGTACCCAATCTACTAGGGGACATAATGAGCAGTTCTTC
d_call: TRBD1; j_call: TRBJ2-7; v_call: TRBV6-5; clone_size: -; cdr3_aa: CASSFRTGTGVYEQYF; cdr3_nt: TGTGCCAGCAGTTTCCGAACCGGGACAGGGGTCTACGAGCAGTACTTC
d_call: TRBD1; j_call: TRBJ1-2; v_call: TRBV19; clone_size: -; cdr3_aa: CASSDNRGLGYTF; cdr3_nt: TGTGCCAGTAGCGACAACAGGGGACTTGGCTACACCTTC
d_call: TRBD2; j_call: TRBJ2-1; v_call: TRBV4-3; clone_size: -; cdr3_aa: CASTQARTLAGGHNEQFF; cdr3_nt: TGCGCCAGCACCCAAGCCCGGACACTAGCGGGGGGGCACAATGAGCAGTTCTTC
d_call: TRBD1; j_call: TRBJ1-2; v_call: TRBV5-4; clone_size: -; cdr3_aa: CASRLTGGRGYTF; cdr3_nt: TGTGCCAGCAGGTTGACAGGGGGCAGGGGCTACACCTTC
d_call: TRBD1; j_call: TRBJ1-1; v_call: TRBV9; clone_size: -; cdr3_aa: CASSVRGLNTEAFF; cdr3_nt: TGTGCCAGCAGTGTAAGGGGGCTGAACACTGAAGCTTTCTTT
d_call: -; j_call: TRBJ1-6; v_call: TRBV4-2; clone_size: -; cdr3_aa: CASSQSGGSPLHF; cdr3_nt: TGTGCCAGCAGCCAGTCAGGTGGGTCACCCCTCCACTTT
d_call: -; j_call: TRBJ2-1; v_call: TRBV9; clone_size: -; cdr3_aa: CASSLMGLDNEQFF; cdr3_nt: TGTGCCAGCAGCCTCATGGGACTGGACAATGAGCAGTTCTTC
d_call: -; j_call: TRBJ1-6; v_call: TRBV5-1; clone_size: -; cdr3_aa: CASREGTNNSPLHF; cdr3_nt: TGCGCCAGCAGGGAGGGTACAAATAATTCACCCCTCCACTTT
d_call: -; j_call: TRBJ1-1; v_call: TRBV4-2; clone_size: -; cdr3_aa: CASSQTDSPKGTEASF; cdr3_nt: TGTGCCAGCAGCCAAACGGACAGTCCGAAGGGCACTGAAGCTTCCTTT
d_call: -; j_call: TRBJ1-6; v_call: TRBV28; clone_size: -; cdr3_aa: CASGEFSYNSPLHF; cdr3_nt: TGTGCCAGCGGGGAGTTCTCCTATAATTCACCCCTCCACTTT
d_call: TRBD1; j_call: TRBJ1-1; v_call: TRBV27; clone_size: -; cdr3_aa: CASRPKQGLNTEAFF; cdr3_nt: TGTGCCAGCAGGCCAAAACAGGGGCTGAACACTGAAGCTTTCTTT
d_call: -; j_call: TRBJ2-1; v_call: TRBV18; clone_size: -; cdr3_aa: CASSPSYEQFF; cdr3_nt: TGTGCCAGCTCACCATCATATGAGCAGTTCTTC
d_call: TRBD1; j_call: TRBJ1-6; v_call: TRBV30; clone_size: -; cdr3_aa: CAWSVILDGTGNSPLHF; cdr3_nt: TGTGCCTGGAGTGTAATTCTAGATGGGACAGGAAATTCACCCCTCCACTTT
d_call: -; j_call: TRBJ1-6; v_call: TRBV4-2; clone_size: -; cdr3_aa: CASSQESGGLNSPLHF; cdr3_nt: TGTGCCAGCAGCCAAGAATCGGGGGGGCTGAATTCACCCCTCCACTTT
d_call: -; j_call: TRBJ1-5; v_call: TRBV5-6; clone_size: -; cdr3_aa: CASSLDMNQPQHF; cdr3_nt: TGTGCCAGCAGCTTGGATATGAATCAGCCCCAGCATTTT
d_call: -; j_call: TRBJ1-2; v_call: TRBV7-9; clone_size: -; cdr3_aa: CASSFDTEVGYTF; cdr3_nt: TGTGCCAGCAGCTTCGACACGGAAGTTGGCTACACCTTC
d_call: -; j_call: TRBJ2-7; v_call: TRBV10-2; clone_size: -; cdr3_aa: CASSELEYEQYF; cdr3_nt: TGCGCCAGCAGTGAGCTAGAGTACGAGCAGTACTTC
d_call: -; j_call: TRBJ2-1; v_call: TRBV30; clone_size: -; cdr3_aa: CAWSAGMYNEQFF; cdr3_nt: TGTGCCTGGAGTGCAGGGATGTACAATGAGCAGTTCTTC
d_call: TRBD1; j_call: TRBJ1-6; v_call: TRBV6-6; clone_size: -; cdr3_aa: CASRRTGDNSPLHF; cdr3_nt: TGTGCCAGCAGACGGACAGGGGATAATTCACCCCTCCACTTT
d_call: TRBD1; j_call: TRBJ2-7; v_call: TRBV5-1; clone_size: -; cdr3_aa: CASSLETGGRYEQYF; cdr3_nt: TGCGCCAGCAGCTTGGAGACAGGGGGGAGGTACGAGCAGTACTTC
d_call: -; j_call: TRBJ2-7; v_call: TRBV6-6; clone_size: -; cdr3_aa: CASARQIYEQYF; cdr3_nt: TGTGCCAGCGCAAGACAGATCTACGAGCAGTACTTC
d_call: -; j_call: TRBJ1-3; v_call: TRBV25-1; clone_size: few; cdr3_aa: CASSPYFRGTGNTIYF; cdr3_nt: TGTGCCAGCAGTCCCTATTTTCGGGGGACTGGAAACACCATATATTTT
d_call: TRBD2; j_call: TRBJ2-1; v_call: TRBV7-2; clone_size: -; cdr3_aa: CASSPRGGVNEQFF; cdr3_nt: TGTGCCAGCAGCCCGCGCGGGGGGGTCAATGAGCAGTTCTTC
d_call: -; j_call: TRBJ2-7; v_call: TRBV7-3; clone_size: -; cdr3_aa: CASSPGARGHEQYF; cdr3_nt: TGTGCCAGCAGCCCTGGGGCCAGGGGACACGAGCAGTACTTC
d_call: -; j_call: TRBJ2-7; v_call: TRBV7-9; clone_size: few; cdr3_aa: CASNLDSYEQYF; cdr3_nt: TGTGCCAGCAACCTGGACAGCTACGAGCAGTACTTC
d_call: -; j_call: TRBJ1-1; v_call: TRBV7-2; clone_size: -; cdr3_aa: CASSYLHQGNTEAFF; cdr3_nt: TGTGCCAGCAGCTATTTACACCAGGGTAACACTGAAGCTTTCTTT
d_call: -; j_call: TRBJ1-6; v_call: TRBV27; clone_size: -; cdr3_aa: CASSTTLSRYNSPLHF; cdr3_nt: TGTGCCAGCAGTACTACCCTCTCCCGGTATAATTCACCCCTCCACTTT
d_call: TRBD1; j_call: TRBJ1-1; v_call: TRBV6-4; clone_size: -; cdr3_aa: CASQTGGRNTEAFF; cdr3_nt: TGTGCCAGCCAGACAGGGGGGAGGAACACTGAAGCTTTCTTT
d_call: TRBD2; j_call: TRBJ2-1; v_call: TRBV6-5; clone_size: once; cdr3_aa: CASSSKLAGGTNEQFF; cdr3_nt: TGTGCCAGCAGTTCCAAACTAGCGGGGGGGACAAATGAGCAGTTCTTC
d_call: TRBD1; j_call: TRBJ2-5; v_call: TRBV9; clone_size: -; cdr3_aa: CASSVGGQQETQYF; cdr3_nt: TGTGCCAGCAGCGTAGGGGGACAGCAAGAGACCCAGTACTTC
d_call: -; j_call: TRBJ2-1; v_call: TRBV7-3; clone_size: once; cdr3_aa: CASSLTGGSYNEQFF; cdr3_nt: TGTGCCAGCAGCTTAACAGGGGGCTCCTACAATGAGCAGTTCTTC
d_call: -; j_call: TRBJ2-7; v_call: TRBV11-1; clone_size: -; cdr3_aa: CASSFSMERSYEQYF; cdr3_nt: TGTGCCAGCAGCTTTTCCATGGAGCGCTCCTACGAGCAGTACTTC
d_call: -; j_call: TRBJ2-2; v_call: TRBV7-3; clone_size: -; cdr3_aa: CASSLTGAANTGELFF; cdr3_nt: TGTGCCAGCAGCTTAACGGGGGCAGCGAACACCGGGGAGCTGTTTTTT
d_call: TRBD1; j_call: TRBJ2-1; v_call: TRBV7-2; clone_size: few; cdr3_aa: CASSLSFGTGGSYNEQFF; cdr3_nt: TGTGCCAGCAGCTTATCTTTCGGGACAGGGGGGTCCTACAATGAGCAGTTCTTC
d_call: TRBD1; j_call: TRBJ1-6; v_call: TRBV11-2; clone_size: few; cdr3_aa: CASSTTGTGRDSPLHF; cdr3_nt: TGTGCCAGCAGCACCACCGGGACAGGGAGAGATTCACCCCTCCACTTT
d_call: TRBD1; j_call: TRBJ1-2; v_call: TRBV10-1; clone_size: once; cdr3_aa: CASSGWTGGDTF; cdr3_nt: TGCGCCAGCAGTGGCTGGACAGGGGGAGACACCTTC
d_call: -; j_call: TRBJ1-1; v_call: TRBV7-3; clone_size: -; cdr3_aa: CASRGRGSEAFF; cdr3_nt: TGTGCCAGCCGGGGTCGAGGCTCTGAAGCTTTCTTT
d_call: -; j_call: TRBJ1-2; v_call: TRBV19; clone_size: -; cdr3_aa: CASTLDRLNYGYTF; cdr3_nt: TGTGCCAGTACCTTGGACAGACTAAACTATGGCTACACCTTC
d_call: -; j_call: TRBJ1-1; v_call: TRBV5-1; clone_size: -; cdr3_aa: CASNEGMNTEAFF; cdr3_nt: TGCGCCAGCAATGAGGGAATGAACACTGAAGCTTTCTTT
d_call: TRBD1; j_call: TRBJ1-6; v_call: TRBV6-5; clone_size: once; cdr3_aa: CASRPRTGDSPLHF; cdr3_nt: TGTGCCAGCAGGCCACGGACAGGGGACTCACCCCTCCACTTT
d_call: -; j_call: TRBJ2-5; v_call: TRBV7-2; clone_size: -; cdr3_aa: CASSPRETQYF; cdr3_nt: TGTGCCAGCAGTCCTCGGGAGACCCAGTACTTC
d_call: -; j_call: TRBJ2-7; v_call: TRBV28; clone_size: -; cdr3_aa: CASSFQKRASSYEQYF; cdr3_nt: TGTGCCAGCAGTTTTCAGAAGAGGGCGAGCTCCTACGAGCAGTACTTC